Below are 24 T cell receptor beta chains sequenced from a single sample in a study of beta chain features in type 1 diabetes. Reverse transcription of all isolated RNA meant that expressed TCRB transcripts were sequenced. Clones were read by immunoSEQ multiplex PCR, and TCRdb kept only the in-frame ones, dropping some. The sample includes about 23,000 clones, 55% to 70% of them seen just once. These TCRs' antigens remain unknown. Study-wide results and caveats: Shortening of TCRB CDR3s, moderate but significant, appeared in all four CD4+ subsets of Type 1 diabetes patients.

Sequencing used Tregs from blood. The receptors were gathered from a man between 18 and 35 years old with type 1 diabetes.

The chain uses TRBV15 and TRBJ1-2; D unclear. Trimming took off 0 bases at V and 8 bases at J, with 19 bases between the two ends. Germline assignment: CDR1 LNHNV and CDR2 YYDKDF (reference sequence). This CDR3 has 16 residues. The CDR3 sequence: CATSRDRVSATGGYTF. In DNA, the CDR3 is TGTGCCACCAGCAGAGATCGTGTGTCAGCCACCGGGGGCTACACCTTC.

J is TRBJ2-7 and V is TRBV25-1; TRBD2 is a possible D gene (5 bases). The V gene's germline CDR1 is MGHDK and CDR2 SYGVNS. The V end was cut by 0 bases, the J end by 1 base, with 7 bases between. CDR3 size: 14 residues. CDR3 in amino acids: CASSEYKRSYEQYF. The CDR3 bases are TGTGCCAGCAGTGAATACAAGCGGTCCTACGAGCAGTACTTC.

J is TRBJ1-1 and V is TRBV7-9; D gene ambiguous. The length of the CDR3 is 15 residues. Trimming stripped 5 bases from V and 1 base from J, with 14 bases between. Looked up from germline, CDR1 is SEHNR and CDR2 is FQNEAQ (reference sequence). The CDR3 here is CASSPLSRENTEAFF. CDR3 nucleotide sequence: TGTGCCAGCAGCCCCCTGTCCCGGGAGAACACTGAAGCTTTCTTT. The complete variable domain, with remaining parts taken from reference TRBV7-9 and TRBJ1-1, reads DTGVSQNPRHKITKRGQNVTFRCDPISEHNRLYWYRQTLGQGPEFLTYFQNEAQLEKSRLLSDRFSAERPKGSFSTLEIQRTEQGDSAMYLCASSPLSRENTEAFFGQGTRLTVV.

The chain carries TRBV10-3 and TRBJ2-1; possibly TRBD2 for D (6 bases). Germline-derived CDR1 and CDR2 are ENHRY and SYGVKD. The CDR3 runs 14 residues. Trimming removed 1 base at V and 4 bases at J, with 8 bases between. The CDR3, as DNA: TGTGCCATCAGTGAGTTTAGCGGATACAATGAGCAGTTCTTC. The encoded protein is CAISEFSGYNEQFF.

The rearrangement joins TRBV19 to TRBJ2-1, with TRBD2 as a possible D gene (6 bases). There are 15 residues in the CDR3. Germline CDR1 reads LNHDA; CDR2 reads SQIVND (reference sequence). Trimming cost V 3 bases and J 3 bases, with 12 bases left between them. The CDR3 region is CASSIGAGLYNEQFF. The CDR3 region has the DNA TGTGCCAGTAGTATTGGAGCGGGCCTCTACAATGAGCAGTTCTTC.

The chain combines TRBV7-9 with TRBJ1-1; a weak D match, TRBD1 (6 bases). Germline CDR1 SEHNR, CDR2 FQNEAQ (reference sequence). This CDR3 spans 13 amino acids. The V gene lost 6 bases and the J gene lost 4 bases, with 12 bases spanning the gap. The CDR3: CASRDSSVTEAFF. In nucleotides, the CDR3 is TGTGCCAGCAGGGACAGCAGCGTCACTGAAGCTTTCTTT.

The genes are TRBV29-1 and TRBJ2-1; 8 nucleotides match TRBD2. Looked up from germline, CDR1 is SQVTM and CDR2 is ANQGSEA. The ends lost 7 bases at V and 0 bases at J; junction bases unmatched: 2. This CDR3 is built from 13 residues. The CDR3 bases are TGCAGCGCCAGCGGGAGCTCCTACAATGAGCAGTTCTTC. This codes for CSASGSSYNEQFF.

The CDR3 region is CASSVSGGLGDTQYF. CDR3 coding DNA: TGTGCCAGTAGTGTTAGCGGGGGCTTGGGAGATACGCAGTATTTT. The chain is built from TRBV19 and TRBJ2-3; TRBD2 aligns across 9 bases. The germline gives CDR1 LNHDA, CDR2 SQIVND (reference sequence). Unmatched junction bases numbered 8, after V lost 5 bases and J lost 5 bases. CDR3 length: 15 amino acids.

The gene calls are TRBV15 and TRBJ2-5; D gene unclear. V gave up 0 bases and J gave up 4 bases, with 12 bases separating them. The CDR3 totals 15 residues. CDR1 and CDR2 (germline): LNHNV, YYDKDF (reference sequence). CDR3: CATSRDPVRRETQYF. The CDR3 DNA reads TGTGCCACCAGCAGAGATCCGGTGAGGCGAGAGACCCAGTACTTC.

The J gene is TRBJ1-2, the V gene TRBV4-3, with D uncertain. This CDR3 contains 13 residues. CDR1 is LGHNA and CDR2 is YSLEER in the germline V gene. Between the trimmed V and J ends, which lost 0 bases and 2 bases, there was a span of 4 bases. In nucleotides, the CDR3 is TGCGCCAGCAGCCAAGACAGGAACTATGGCTACACCTTC. Its translation is CASSQDRNYGYTF.

The rearrangement uses TRBV5-1 and TRBJ2-2; the match to TRBD1 covers 8 bases. Germline trimming cut 4 bases from V and 4 bases from J; bases unmatched to any gene: 3. CDR3 size: 14 residues. Germline-derived CDR1 and CDR2 are SGHRS and YFSETQ. The CDR3 loop is CASSRTGGTGELFF. For the CDR3, the DNA is TGCGCCAGCAGCCGAACAGGGGGCACCGGGGAGCTGTTTTTT. Full variable domain (missing parts from reference TRBV5-1 and TRBJ2-2): KAGVTQTPRYLIKTRGQQVTLSCSPISGHRSVSWYQQTPGQGLQFLFEYFSETQRNKGNFPGRFSGRQFSNSRSEMNVSTLELGDSALYLCASSRTGGTGELFFGEGSRLTVL.

The chain uses TRBV30 and TRBJ2-2; D perhaps matches TRBD1 (6 bases). Germline V gene data show CDR1 as GTSNPN and CDR2 as SVGIG (reference sequence). The CDR3 loop spans 16 amino acids. V shed 0 bases and J shed 5 bases, with 16 bases lying between them. CDR3 DNA: TGTGCCTGGAGTGTTAAATATGGGGGCCGGACCGGGGAGCTGTTTTTT. It codes for CAWSVKYGGRTGELFF.

This clone was picked up a small number of times. J is TRBJ2-7 and V is TRBV7-2, with a weak D call TRBD2 (5 bases). The V end was cut by 10 bases, the J end by 4 bases, with 17 bases between. The CDR3 sequence is 13 residues long. Germline loops: CDR1 SGHTA, CDR2 FQGNSA. The CDR3 nucleotides are TGTGCCACCTCGCGGGCCTCGGGTTACGAGCAGTACTTC. Amino acid sequence: CATSRASGYEQYF.

The chain recombines TRBV5-1 with TRBJ2-1; 7 bases line up with TRBD1. The V gene's germline CDR1 is SGHRS and CDR2 YFSETQ. Trimming cost V 0 bases and J 3 bases; bases outside gene matches: 9. This CDR3 is 17 amino acids long. The CDR3 here is CASSLDPLGQLYNEQFF. The DNA of the CDR3 is TGCGCCAGCAGCTTGGATCCTTTGGGACAGCTCTACAATGAGCAGTTCTTC.

The chain has TRBV2 and TRBJ2-7, with 12 bases fitting TRBD2. Per the germline V gene, CDR1 is SNHLY and CDR2 is FYNNEI. Trimming removed 2 bases from V and 2 bases from J; junction bases left unmatched: 4. The CDR3 is 16 amino acids. The CDR3: CASSEMGLAGAYEQYF. DNA of the CDR3: TGTGCCAGCAGTGAAATGGGACTAGCGGGCGCCTACGAGCAGTACTTC.

The chain recombines TRBV7-2 with TRBJ2-5; D is unclear. CDR1 is SGHTA, CDR2 FQGNSA, per germline. Trimming cost V 0 bases and J 3 bases, with 8 bases left between them. This CDR3 comprises 14 residues. The CDR3, as DNA: TGTGCCAGCAGCTTAGCGGCCAGTAAAGAGACCCAGTACTTC. Its protein is CASSLAASKETQYF.

This clone was seen only once. The DNA for the CDR3 is TGTGCCAGTAGTATACGCAGGGGGAATTCACCCCTCCACTTT. Translating gives CASSIRRGNSPLHF. The chain couples TRBV19 to TRBJ1-6, with 7 bases that match TRBD1. Germline CDR1 reads LNHDA; CDR2 reads SQIVND (reference sequence). V was pared by 2 bases and J by 7 bases, with 2 bases of the junction left unmatched. This CDR3 contains 14 residues.

This clone came up a few times. The J gene is TRBJ2-3, the V gene TRBV28, with 7 bases aligning to TRBD2. The CDR3 has 13 residues. Per germline, CDR1 MDHEN and CDR2 SYDVKM. V lost 6 bases, J lost 4 bases, and 4 bases stayed unmatched. The CDR3 DNA follows: TGTGCCAGCAGGTGGGGGGGGGCAGATACGCAGTATTTT. It encodes CASRWGGADTQYF.

The sample holds a few counts of this clone. J is TRBJ1-4 and V is TRBV28; 9 bases are shared with TRBD1. The CDR3 spans 14 residues. The germline CDR1 and CDR2 sequences are MDHEN and SYDVKM. Losses at the gene ends were 2 bases for V and 10 bases for J; bases not matched to a gene: 5. The chain's CDR3 is CASSLRDRDPKLFF. CDR3 in DNA: TGTGCCAGCAGTTTACGGGACAGGGATCCAAAACTGTTTTTT.

The gene calls are TRBV15 and TRBJ1-1; weak D call: TRBD1 (6 bases). V lost 0 bases and J 4 bases, leaving 12 bases between the germline ends. Germline values: CDR1 LNHNV, CDR2 YYDKDF (reference sequence). This CDR3 has 15 residues. CDR3 amino acids: CATSREPRGGTEAFF. CDR3 DNA: TGTGCCACCAGCAGAGAGCCGAGGGGGGGCACTGAAGCTTTCTTT.

The chain links TRBV7-6 to TRBJ2-5; 14 bases map to TRBD2. The V gene's germline CDR1 is SGHVS and CDR2 FNYEAQ. CDR3 length: 15 amino acids. The V segment lost 5 bases and the J segment 5 bases; nucleotides outside the gene matches: 4. The CDR3: CASSARTSGRETQYF. CDR3 in DNA: TGTGCCAGCAGCGCCCGGACTAGCGGGAGGGAGACCCAGTACTTC.

The sample holds a few counts of this clone. Here the CDR3 reads CSVGRVTGVYEQYF. CDR3 in DNA: TGCAGCGTGGGCCGGGTAACGGGAGTATACGAGCAGTACTTC. The rearrangement uses TRBV29-1 and TRBJ2-7; D is possibly TRBD2 (6 bases). Germline CDR1 is SQVTM and CDR2 is ANQGSEA. This CDR3 contains 14 residues. V dropped 6 bases and J dropped 4 bases, with 19 bases sitting between them.

V gene TRBV28 combines with J gene TRBJ2-2; 8 nucleotides agree with TRBD2. CDR3 length equals 14 residues. V lost 6 bases, J lost 6 bases, and 6 bases stayed unmatched. Germline assignment: CDR1 MDHEN and CDR2 SYDVKM. The CDR3 region has the DNA TGTGCCAGCAGGAGGACTAGCTGGGCCGGGGAGCTGTTTTTT. This codes for CASRRTSWAGELFF. The whole variable domain, remainder taken from reference TRBV28 and TRBJ2-2, is DVKVTQSSRYLVKRTGEKVFLECVQDMDHENMFWYRQDPGLGLRLIYFSYDVKMKEKGDIPEGYSVSREKKERFSLILESASTNQTSMYLCASRRTSWAGELFFGEGSRLTVL.

The chain recombines TRBV5-1 with TRBJ2-3, with 8 bases matching TRBD1. The germline CDR1 and CDR2 sequences are SGHRS and YFSETQ. The CDR3 contains 15 residues. After removal of 4 bases from V and 2 bases from J, the junction contained 6 bases not matched to a gene. The CDR3: CASSSGQGNTDTQYF. DNA of the CDR3: TGCGCCAGCAGCAGCGGACAGGGCAACACAGATACGCAGTATTTT.